This T cell receptor (beta chain) originates from a study of technical replicates of blood from a few donors. Method: immunoSEQ multiplex PCR; TCRdb's copy keeps in-frame clones and lacks some. The sample comprises around 80,000 clones, roughly 98% of which are singletons, and around 0.15% rests with the top ten. This CDR3 contains 15 residues. Germline trimming cut 0 bases from V and 5 bases from J; bases unmatched to any gene: 5. Germline CDR1 is SGDLS and CDR2 is YYNGEE. The source is a human donor in good health. Sequencing was done on a sample of T cells isolated from PBMCs. The chain joins TRBV9 to TRBJ2-5, with TRBD2 matching over 9 bases. For the CDR3, the DNA is TGTGCCAGCAGCGTAGGCGGGGGGGCCGTCGAGACCCAGTACTTC. Translated: CASSVGGGAVETQYF. Drawing the rest from reference TRBV9 and TRBJ2-5, the complete variable domain is DSGVTQTPKHLITATGQRVTLRCSPRSGDLSVYWYQQSLDQGLQFLIQYYNGEERAKGNILERFSAQQFPDLHSELNLSSLELGDSALYFCASSVGGGAVETQYFGPGTRLLVL.